Each of the 26 T cell receptor beta chains below was sequenced from the same sample in a study of T cell responses to AZD1222 COVID-19 vaccine. TCRdb keeps only in-frame clones here, not all; method: immunoSEQ multiplex PCR. Of some 200,000 clones in the sample, under 95% were seen once. Sequenced here: peripheral blood, sampled on day 0 of AZD1222 vaccination. All receptors come from an adult in good health.

V gene TRBV6-6 combines with J gene TRBJ2-2; 7 bases agree with TRBD1. Germline CDR1 and CDR2: MNHNY and SVGAGI (reference sequence). The CDR3 is 17 amino acids. V shed 5 bases, J shed 0 bases, and the junction held 9 bases outside the gene matches. The CDR3 region is CASSQTDRSSNTGELFF. The CDR3 coding sequence is TGTGCCAGCAGTCAAACGGACAGGTCATCGAACACCGGGGAGCTGTTTTTT.

The chain uses TRBV7-2 and TRBJ2-1, with 8 bases matching TRBD2. J was trimmed by 0 bases and V by 5 bases; bases with no gene match: 3. Germline CDR1 is SGHTA and CDR2 is FQGNSA. The CDR3 sequence is 15 residues long. The CDR3 nucleotides are TGTGCCAGCAGCCCAAGCGGGAGCTCCTACAATGAGCAGTTCTTC. Its protein is CASSPSGSSYNEQFF.

V and J are TRBV5-3 and TRBJ1-1, with TRBD1 matching 7 bases. TRBV5-3 is sorted into the ORF group, with uncertain function. The CDR3 is made up of 17 amino acids. Trimming cost V 1 base and J 6 bases; bases outside gene matches: 15. CDR3 protein: CARSLYYFRGGKAEAFF. The CDR3 DNA sequence: TGTGCCAGAAGCTTGTACTATTTCAGGGGGGGAAAGGCTGAAGCTTTCTTT.

The V gene is TRBV19, the J gene TRBJ1-6; 8 nucleotides align to TRBD1. V dropped 3 bases and J dropped 10; count of bases not matched to a gene: 14. The CDR3 has 17 residues. In germline, CDR1 is LNHDA, CDR2 SQIVND (reference sequence). The CDR3 DNA sequence: TGTGCCAGTAGTATCCAAATAAACAGGGGGAGTTGGTCACCCCTCCACTTT. It encodes CASSIQINRGSWSPLHF. Full variable domain (rest looked up from reference TRBV19 and TRBJ1-6): DGGITQSPKYLFRKEGQNVTLSCEQNLNHDAMYWYRQDPGQGLRLIYYSQIVNDFQKGDIAEGYSVSREKKESFPLTVTSAQKNPTAFYLCASSIQINRGSWSPLHFGNGTRLTVT.

The rearrangement joins TRBV6-6 to TRBJ1-1, with 10 bases fitting TRBD1. The CDR3 consists of 14 residues. V shed 6 bases, J shed 5 bases, and the junction held 6 bases outside the gene matches. Germline CDR1 MNHNY, CDR2 SVGAGI (reference sequence). The CDR3 DNA is TGTGCCAGCAGATCCCCGGGACAGGGGACTGAAGCTTTCTTT. It specifies CASRSPGQGTEAFF.

V is TRBV4-2 and J is TRBJ1-1, with TRBD1 as a possible D gene (5 bases). The V end lost 4 bases, the J end lost 1 base, and 10 bases lay between the germline ends. The CDR3 consists of 14 residues. Germline CDR1 and CDR2: LGHNA and YNFKEQ. The CDR3 DNA sequence: TGTGCCAGCAGCCTCATGACAGAGAACACTGAAGCTTTCTTT. Protein: CASSLMTENTEAFF.

The V and J genes are TRBV6-5 and TRBJ2-4; D may be TRBD1 (5 bases). CDR1 is MNHEY and CDR2 is SVGAGI in the germline V gene. V was clipped by 6 bases and J by 1 base, with 13 bases between them. This CDR3 contains 15 residues. This CDR3 reads CASRPLQGAKNIQYF. CDR3 in DNA: TGTGCCAGCAGGCCCCTGCAGGGTGCCAAAAACATTCAGTACTTC.

This clone occurred once. The chain joins TRBV27 to TRBJ1-1; tentative D call: TRBD1 (5 bases). Germline CDR1 reads MNHEY; CDR2 reads SMNVEV (reference sequence). Trimming removed 5 bases at V and 4 bases at J, with 23 bases between. This CDR3 is built from 17 residues. The CDR3: CASSLTASGGLGTEAFF. The CDR3 DNA sequence: TGTGCCAGCAGTCTAACAGCCAGTGGGGGGTTAGGCACTGAAGCTTTCTTT.

V and J are TRBV14 and TRBJ2-7; 8 positions match TRBD1. CDR1 is SGHDN and CDR2 is FVKESK in the germline V gene. V trimming: 2 bases; J trimming: 6 bases; junction bases outside the gene matches: 9. The CDR3 spans 15 residues. The CDR3 loop is CASSQRTGGLTEQYF. The CDR3 region has the DNA TGTGCCAGCAGCCAAAGAACAGGGGGACTCACCGAGCAGTACTTC.

This clone was seen a single time. The rearrangement uses TRBV7-9 and TRBJ2-7, with TRBD2 as a possible D gene (6 bases). The CDR3 has 13 residues. Trimming removed 6 bases at V and 5 bases at J, with 14 bases between. Germline values: CDR1 SEHNR, CDR2 FQNEAQ (reference sequence). Written as DNA, the CDR3 is TGTGCCAGCAGGGCCGGGACTCAGAACGAGCAGTACTTC. Translated: CASRAGTQNEQYF.

J is TRBJ2-7 and V is TRBV18; D unresolved. The CDR3 loop spans 14 amino acids. Trimming took off 3 bases at V and 5 bases at J, with 14 bases between the two ends. Per germline, CDR1 KGHSH and CDR2 LQKENI. The CDR3 DNA reads TGTGCCAGCTCACCTGCCGGGTCAAAGAACGAGCAGTACTTC. This gives the protein CASSPAGSKNEQYF. The whole variable domain, filled in from reference TRBV18 and TRBJ2-7, reads NAGVMQNPRHLVRRRGQEARLRCSPMKGHSHVYWYRQLPEEGLKFMVYLQKENIIDESGMPKERFSAEFPKEGPSILRIQQVVRGDSAAYFCASSPAGSKNEQYFGPGTRLTVT.

This sequence joins TRBV14 and TRBJ1-2, with D tentatively TRBD1 (6 bases). Trimming shortened V by 3 bases and J by 4 bases, and 9 bases separated the two germline ends. The V gene's germline CDR1 is SGHDN and CDR2 FVKESK. CDR3 size: 13 residues. The CDR3 region has the DNA TGTGCCAGCAGCCAGACACAGGGCTATGGCTACACCTTC. Amino acids: CASSQTQGYGYTF.

The rearrangement uses TRBV7-2 and TRBJ2-5; D might be TRBD1 (6 bases). This CDR3 spans 14 amino acids. Trimming cost V 2 bases and J 5 bases, with 12 bases left between them. Germline V gives CDR1 SGHTA, CDR2 FQGNSA. The CDR3 bases are TGTGCCAGCAGCTTAAGTGGGGGCCGTGAGACCCAGTACTTC. This translates into CASSLSGGRETQYF.

The chain joins TRBV4-3 to TRBJ2-2; 8 bases align to TRBD2. J gave up 4 bases and V 4 bases, and 11 bases lay outside the gene matches. CDR3 size: 17 residues. Germline assignment: CDR1 LGHNA and CDR2 YSLEER. CDR3 sequence reads: CASSRRPGGLTTGELFF. CDR3 nucleotides: TGCGCCAGCAGCCGAAGGCCGGGGGGGCTCACCACCGGGGAGCTGTTTTTT.

The genes are TRBV4-1 and TRBJ2-1, with 10 bases that match TRBD1. V lost 3 bases, J lost 10 bases, and 6 bases stayed unmatched. The CDR3 totals 14 residues. Germline loops: CDR1 MGHRA, CDR2 YSYEKL. CDR3 sequence: CASSHRQGAGEQFF. CDR3 in DNA: TGCGCCAGCAGCCACCGACAGGGGGCTGGGGAGCAGTTCTTC.

This clone was recorded only once. This chain joins TRBV15 and TRBJ2-1; D is undetermined. Trimming took 0 bases from V and 8 from J, leaving 5 bases between them. CDR3 length: 12 amino acids. Per germline, CDR1 LNHNV and CDR2 YYDKDF (reference sequence). The CDR3 nucleotides read TGTGCCACCAGCAGAGATTGGGATGAGCAGTTCTTC. It is translated as CATSRDWDEQFF.

The rearrangement joins TRBV18 to TRBJ1-3, with 7 bases identical to TRBD1. The CDR3 extends over 15 amino acids. CDR1 and CDR2 from the germline V gene are KGHSH and LQKENI. Trimming took 1 base from V and 8 from J; bases not matched to a gene: 8. This CDR3 is CASSPRGTADYTIYF. DNA for the CDR3: TGTGCCAGCTCACCACGGGGGACAGCCGATTACACCATATATTTT.

The chain carries TRBV7-3 and TRBJ2-2, with D maybe TRBD2 (6 bases). The CDR3 consists of 15 residues. Trimming stripped 5 bases from V and 3 bases from J, with 13 bases between. Per the germline V gene, CDR1 is SGHTA and CDR2 is FQGTGA. CDR3 in amino acids: CASSPGTGDTGELFF. Written as DNA, the CDR3 is TGTGCCAGCAGCCCTGGGACTGGAGACACCGGGGAGCTGTTTTTT. Complete variable domain (other parts from reference TRBV7-3 and TRBJ2-2): GAGVSQTPSNKVTEKGKYVELRCDPISGHTALYWYRQSLGQGPEFLIYFQGTGAADDSGLPNDRFFAVRPEGSVSTLKIQRTERGDSAVYLCASSPGTGDTGELFFGEGSRLTVL.

The chain is built from TRBV19 and TRBJ1-4; D unclear. CDR3 length: 15 residues. Germline-derived CDR1 and CDR2 are LNHDA and SQIVND (reference sequence). The V end was cut by 0 bases, the J end by 5 bases, with 10 bases between. The CDR3 bases are TGTGCCAGTAGTATAGACGAGGCCTTCAATGAAAAACTGTTTTTT. It specifies CASSIDEAFNEKLFF.

V usage is TRBV18 and J usage is TRBJ1-4; TRBD1 is a possible D gene (5 bases). V lost 2 bases and J lost 5, with 18 bases in between. CDR3 length equals 17 residues. CDR1 is KGHSH and CDR2 is LQKENI in the germline V gene. Written as DNA, the CDR3 is TGTGCCAGCTCACCATTTAGAACCCCCGGGGCAAATGAAAAACTGTTTTTT. It is translated as CASSPFRTPGANEKLFF.

This chain links TRBV4-2 with TRBJ1-4; no firm D call. The CDR3 consists of 13 residues. Between the trimmed V and J ends, which lost 2 bases and 9 bases, there was a span of 10 bases. CDR1 LGHNA and CDR2 YNFKEQ come from the germline V gene. CDR3 DNA sequence: TGTGCCAGCAGCCAACGGGAGTTGCAAAAACTGTTTTTT. This encodes CASSQRELQKLFF.

The genes are TRBV11-2 and TRBJ2-3, with a possible D match to TRBD2 (5 bases). V shed 3 bases and J shed 3 bases, with 16 bases lying between them. Looked up from germline, CDR1 is SGHAT and CDR2 is FQNNGV. The CDR3 consists of 16 residues. CDR3 amino acids: CASSLIGGIATDTQYF. The CDR3 DNA reads TGTGCCAGCAGCTTGATCGGAGGCATAGCGACAGATACGCAGTATTTT.

The chain uses TRBV10-2 and TRBJ1-5; 7 bases agree with TRBD1. Trimming took 5 bases from V and 3 from J; bases not matched to a gene: 4. The CDR3 is made up of 14 amino acids. In germline, CDR1 is WSHSY, CDR2 SAAADI. The DNA for the CDR3 is TGCGCCAGCAGTCCGGACAGGCTCAATCAGCCCCAGCATTTT. Its protein product is CASSPDRLNQPQHF.

This clone has just one count. The CDR3 here is CASSPATGDWNTGELFF. The DNA for the CDR3 is TGTGCCAGTAGTCCCGCGACCGGGGATTGGAACACCGGGGAGCTGTTTTTT. The chain employs TRBV19 and TRBJ2-2; D is possibly TRBD2 (5 bases). Trimming stripped 5 bases from V and 1 base from J, with 17 bases between. The CDR3 contains 17 residues. The germline V gene encodes CDR1 LNHDA and CDR2 SQIVND (reference sequence).

This CDR3 is CASSPDTDTQYF. DNA for the CDR3: TGTGCCAGCAGTCCCGACACAGATACGCAGTATTTT. The V call is TRBV12-3 or TRBV12-4, the J call TRBJ2-3, with D hard to call. The V gene lost 5 bases and the J gene lost 2 bases, with 5 bases spanning the gap. The CDR3 is made up of 12 amino acids.

The chain couples TRBV4-3 to TRBJ1-1; no clear D gene. Germline CDR1 LGHNA, CDR2 YSLEER. The V end was cut by 1 base, the J end by 6 bases, with 15 bases between. This CDR3 spans 15 amino acids. CDR3 coding DNA: TGCGCCAGCAGCCAAGTGGGAGGAGGAAGGGCTGAAGCTTTCTTT. It is translated as CASSQVGGGRAEAFF.